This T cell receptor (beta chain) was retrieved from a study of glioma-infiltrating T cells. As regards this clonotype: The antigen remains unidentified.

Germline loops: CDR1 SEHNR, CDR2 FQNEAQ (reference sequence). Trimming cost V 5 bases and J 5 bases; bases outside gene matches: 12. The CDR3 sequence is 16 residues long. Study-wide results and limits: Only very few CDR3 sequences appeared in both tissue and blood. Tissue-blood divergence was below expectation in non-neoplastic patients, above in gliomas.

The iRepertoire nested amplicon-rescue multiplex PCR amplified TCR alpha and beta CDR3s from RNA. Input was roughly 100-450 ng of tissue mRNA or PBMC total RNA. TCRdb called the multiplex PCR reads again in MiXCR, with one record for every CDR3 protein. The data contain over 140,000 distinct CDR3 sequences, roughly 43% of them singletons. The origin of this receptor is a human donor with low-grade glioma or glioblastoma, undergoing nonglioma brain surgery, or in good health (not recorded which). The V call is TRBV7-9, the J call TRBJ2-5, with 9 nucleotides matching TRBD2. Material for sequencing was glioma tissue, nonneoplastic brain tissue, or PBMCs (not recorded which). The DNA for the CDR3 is TGTGCCAGCAGCCCGAGGACTAGCGTAGATGCGGAGACCCAGTACTTC. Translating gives CASSPRTSVDAETQYF.